This T cell receptor (beta chain) comes out of a study of blood T cell repertoires in COVID-19. Participants' own reports of clinical history determined their cohort assignment. Within the 2 weeks before study entry, each person in the exposed group met a COVID-19 case. The table came from immunoSEQ multiplex PCR; TCRdb's copy has only in-frame clones and leaves some out. Counted here are approximately 300,000 clones, about 85% occurring once; the ten biggest clones make up over 1.5%. The CDR3 runs 16 residues. The germline CDR1 and CDR2 sequences are SGDLS and YYNGEE. V dropped 4 bases and J dropped 3 bases, with 19 bases sitting between them.

The sequence came from a woman aged 25-40 years who had been exposed to COVID-19. The sample taken for sequencing was PBMCs or T cells enriched from blood (not recorded which). The J gene is TRBJ2-5, the V gene TRBV9; perhaps TRBD2 as D (5 bases). DNA of the CDR3: TGTGCCAGCAGCCCGGAGCAAATGGGAGTTAAAGAGACCCAGTACTTC. This gives the protein CASSPEQMGVKETQYF.